Listed below are T cell receptor beta chains from one sample, sequenced in a study of blood T cell repertoires in COVID-19. Assay: immunoSEQ multiplex PCR; the TCRdb copy retains only in-frame clones and omits some. The repertoire has approximately 110,000 clones, 70% to 80% of them found once; the top ten carry around a fifth. The source material was peripheral blood. All receptors come from a man aged 70 or older with active or convalescent COVID-19. Each CDR3 is given with its conserved first and last residue. Only some rows state a clone size, as once, few, many or a class for expanded clones.

.	TRBV12-5	CASGLGTSGSGYEQYF
.	TRBV30	CAWSVGGRREKLFF
.	TRBV30	CAWSIRGGYGYTF
few	TRBV27	CASSFSRNSPLHF
.	TRBV5-1	CASRAISGGQETQYF
few	TRBV28	CASKFPGKDQPQHF
.	TRBV11-2	CASSSRTGFPGELFF
.	TRBV5-1	CASSLGQGGEKLFF
.	TRBV28	CASSPGSVYTQYF
.	TRBV19	CASSVDHPSSYEQYF
.	TRBV11-2	CASSRGLAITGELFF
once	TRBV30	CAWSGDSGGLQQFF
.	TRBV5-1	CASSLATDVGGEQYF
.	TRBV3-1/TRBV3-2	CASSFMRLDSPLHF
.	TRBV6-2/TRBV6-3	CASSYGDRGSRGYTF